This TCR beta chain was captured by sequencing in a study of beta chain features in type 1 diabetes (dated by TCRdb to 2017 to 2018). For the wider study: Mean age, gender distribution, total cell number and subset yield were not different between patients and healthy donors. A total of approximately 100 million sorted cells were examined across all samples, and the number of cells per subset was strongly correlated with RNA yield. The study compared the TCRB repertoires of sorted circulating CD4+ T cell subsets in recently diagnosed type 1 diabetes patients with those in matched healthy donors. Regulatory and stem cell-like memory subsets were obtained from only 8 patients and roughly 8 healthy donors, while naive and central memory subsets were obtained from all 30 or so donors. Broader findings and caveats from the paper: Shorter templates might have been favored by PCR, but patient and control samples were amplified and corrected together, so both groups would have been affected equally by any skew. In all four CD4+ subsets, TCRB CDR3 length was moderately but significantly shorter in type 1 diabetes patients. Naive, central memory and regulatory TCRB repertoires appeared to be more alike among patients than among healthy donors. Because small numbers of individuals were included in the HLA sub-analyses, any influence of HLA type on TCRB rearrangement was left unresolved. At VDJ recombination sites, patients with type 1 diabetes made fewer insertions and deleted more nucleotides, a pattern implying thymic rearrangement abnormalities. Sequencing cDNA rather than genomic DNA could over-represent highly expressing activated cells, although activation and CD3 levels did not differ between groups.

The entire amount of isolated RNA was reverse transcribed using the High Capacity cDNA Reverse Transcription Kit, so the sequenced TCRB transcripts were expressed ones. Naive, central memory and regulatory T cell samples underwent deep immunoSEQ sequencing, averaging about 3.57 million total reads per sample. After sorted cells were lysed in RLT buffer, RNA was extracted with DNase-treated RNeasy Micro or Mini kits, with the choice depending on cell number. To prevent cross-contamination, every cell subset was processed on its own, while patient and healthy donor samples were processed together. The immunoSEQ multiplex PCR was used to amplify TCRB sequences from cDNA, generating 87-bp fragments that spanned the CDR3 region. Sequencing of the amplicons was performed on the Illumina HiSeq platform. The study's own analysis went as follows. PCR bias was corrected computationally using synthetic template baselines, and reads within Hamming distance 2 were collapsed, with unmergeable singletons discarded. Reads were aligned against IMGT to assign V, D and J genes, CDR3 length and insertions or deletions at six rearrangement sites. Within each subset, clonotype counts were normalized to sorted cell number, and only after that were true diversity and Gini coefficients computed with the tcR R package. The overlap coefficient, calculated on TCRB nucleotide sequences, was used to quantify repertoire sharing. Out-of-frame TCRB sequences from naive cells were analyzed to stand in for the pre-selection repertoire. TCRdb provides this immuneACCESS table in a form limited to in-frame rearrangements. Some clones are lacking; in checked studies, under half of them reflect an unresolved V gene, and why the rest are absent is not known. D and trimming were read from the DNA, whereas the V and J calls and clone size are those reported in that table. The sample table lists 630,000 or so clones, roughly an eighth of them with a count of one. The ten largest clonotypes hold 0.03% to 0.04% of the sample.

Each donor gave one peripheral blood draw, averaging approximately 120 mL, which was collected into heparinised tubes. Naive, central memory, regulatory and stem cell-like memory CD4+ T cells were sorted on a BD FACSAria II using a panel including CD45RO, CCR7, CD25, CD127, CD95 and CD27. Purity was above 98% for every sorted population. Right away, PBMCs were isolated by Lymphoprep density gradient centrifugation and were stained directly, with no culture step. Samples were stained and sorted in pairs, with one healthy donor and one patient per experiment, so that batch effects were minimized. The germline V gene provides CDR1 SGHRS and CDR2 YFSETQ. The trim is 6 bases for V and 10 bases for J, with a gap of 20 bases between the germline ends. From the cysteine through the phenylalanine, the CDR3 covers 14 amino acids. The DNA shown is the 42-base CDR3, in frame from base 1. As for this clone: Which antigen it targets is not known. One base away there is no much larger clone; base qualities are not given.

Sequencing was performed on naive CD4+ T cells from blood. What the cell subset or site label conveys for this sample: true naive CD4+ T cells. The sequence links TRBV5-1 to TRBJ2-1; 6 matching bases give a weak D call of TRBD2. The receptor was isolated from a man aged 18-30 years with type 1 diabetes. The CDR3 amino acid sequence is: CASTHRDLSGEQFF. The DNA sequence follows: TGCGCCAGCACCCACCGGGACTTGAGCGGAGAGCAGTTCTTC.